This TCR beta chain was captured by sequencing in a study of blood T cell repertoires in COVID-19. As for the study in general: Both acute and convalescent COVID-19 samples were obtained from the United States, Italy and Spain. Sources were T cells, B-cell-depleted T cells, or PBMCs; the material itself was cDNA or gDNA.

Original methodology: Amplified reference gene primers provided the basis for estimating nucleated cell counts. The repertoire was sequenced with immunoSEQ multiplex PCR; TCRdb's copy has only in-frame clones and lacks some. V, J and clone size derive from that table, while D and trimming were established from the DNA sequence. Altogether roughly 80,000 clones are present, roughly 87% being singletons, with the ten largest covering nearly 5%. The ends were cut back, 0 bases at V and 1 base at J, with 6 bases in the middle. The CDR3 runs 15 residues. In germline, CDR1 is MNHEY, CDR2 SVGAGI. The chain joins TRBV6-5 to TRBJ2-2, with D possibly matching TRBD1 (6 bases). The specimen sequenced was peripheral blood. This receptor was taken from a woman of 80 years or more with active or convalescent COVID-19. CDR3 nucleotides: TGTGCCAGCAGTTACTCGACAGGGAACACCGGGGAGCTGTTTTTT. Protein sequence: CASSYSTGNTGELFF.